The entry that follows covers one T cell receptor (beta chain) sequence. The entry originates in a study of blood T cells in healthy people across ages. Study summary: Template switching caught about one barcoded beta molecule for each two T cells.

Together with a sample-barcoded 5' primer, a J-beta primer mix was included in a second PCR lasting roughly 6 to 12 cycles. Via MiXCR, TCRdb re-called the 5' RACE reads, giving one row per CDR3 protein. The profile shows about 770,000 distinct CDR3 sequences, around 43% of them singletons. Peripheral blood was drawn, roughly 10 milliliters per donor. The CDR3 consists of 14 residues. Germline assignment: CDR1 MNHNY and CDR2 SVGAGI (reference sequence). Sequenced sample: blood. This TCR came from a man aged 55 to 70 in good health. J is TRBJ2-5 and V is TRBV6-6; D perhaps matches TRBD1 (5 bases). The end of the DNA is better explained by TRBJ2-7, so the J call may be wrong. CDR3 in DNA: TGTGCCAGCACGCAGGGCAACCTTGAGAACGAGCAGTACTTC. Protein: CASTQGNLENEQYF.